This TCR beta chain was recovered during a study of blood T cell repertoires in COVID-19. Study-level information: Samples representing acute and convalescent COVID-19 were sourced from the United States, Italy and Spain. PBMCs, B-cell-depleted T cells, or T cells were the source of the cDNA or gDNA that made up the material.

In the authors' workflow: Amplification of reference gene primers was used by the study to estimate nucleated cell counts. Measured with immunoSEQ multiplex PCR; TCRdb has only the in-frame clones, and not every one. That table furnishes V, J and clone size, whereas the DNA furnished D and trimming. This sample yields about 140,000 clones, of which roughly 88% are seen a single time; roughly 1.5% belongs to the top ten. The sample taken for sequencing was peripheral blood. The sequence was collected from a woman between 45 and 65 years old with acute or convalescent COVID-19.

CDR3 nucleotide sequence: TGTGCCAGCAGCCAAGATTACTTCGGGGTAGGAGGGGCAGATACGCAGTATTTT. It specifies CASSQDYFGVGGADTQYF. This rearrangement joins TRBV4-2 to TRBJ2-3; D possibly corresponds to TRBD2 (6 bases). The germline V gene has CDR1 LGHNA and CDR2 YNFKEQ. The V gene lost 0 bases and the J gene lost 4 bases, with 20 bases spanning the gap. The CDR3 is 18 residues long.